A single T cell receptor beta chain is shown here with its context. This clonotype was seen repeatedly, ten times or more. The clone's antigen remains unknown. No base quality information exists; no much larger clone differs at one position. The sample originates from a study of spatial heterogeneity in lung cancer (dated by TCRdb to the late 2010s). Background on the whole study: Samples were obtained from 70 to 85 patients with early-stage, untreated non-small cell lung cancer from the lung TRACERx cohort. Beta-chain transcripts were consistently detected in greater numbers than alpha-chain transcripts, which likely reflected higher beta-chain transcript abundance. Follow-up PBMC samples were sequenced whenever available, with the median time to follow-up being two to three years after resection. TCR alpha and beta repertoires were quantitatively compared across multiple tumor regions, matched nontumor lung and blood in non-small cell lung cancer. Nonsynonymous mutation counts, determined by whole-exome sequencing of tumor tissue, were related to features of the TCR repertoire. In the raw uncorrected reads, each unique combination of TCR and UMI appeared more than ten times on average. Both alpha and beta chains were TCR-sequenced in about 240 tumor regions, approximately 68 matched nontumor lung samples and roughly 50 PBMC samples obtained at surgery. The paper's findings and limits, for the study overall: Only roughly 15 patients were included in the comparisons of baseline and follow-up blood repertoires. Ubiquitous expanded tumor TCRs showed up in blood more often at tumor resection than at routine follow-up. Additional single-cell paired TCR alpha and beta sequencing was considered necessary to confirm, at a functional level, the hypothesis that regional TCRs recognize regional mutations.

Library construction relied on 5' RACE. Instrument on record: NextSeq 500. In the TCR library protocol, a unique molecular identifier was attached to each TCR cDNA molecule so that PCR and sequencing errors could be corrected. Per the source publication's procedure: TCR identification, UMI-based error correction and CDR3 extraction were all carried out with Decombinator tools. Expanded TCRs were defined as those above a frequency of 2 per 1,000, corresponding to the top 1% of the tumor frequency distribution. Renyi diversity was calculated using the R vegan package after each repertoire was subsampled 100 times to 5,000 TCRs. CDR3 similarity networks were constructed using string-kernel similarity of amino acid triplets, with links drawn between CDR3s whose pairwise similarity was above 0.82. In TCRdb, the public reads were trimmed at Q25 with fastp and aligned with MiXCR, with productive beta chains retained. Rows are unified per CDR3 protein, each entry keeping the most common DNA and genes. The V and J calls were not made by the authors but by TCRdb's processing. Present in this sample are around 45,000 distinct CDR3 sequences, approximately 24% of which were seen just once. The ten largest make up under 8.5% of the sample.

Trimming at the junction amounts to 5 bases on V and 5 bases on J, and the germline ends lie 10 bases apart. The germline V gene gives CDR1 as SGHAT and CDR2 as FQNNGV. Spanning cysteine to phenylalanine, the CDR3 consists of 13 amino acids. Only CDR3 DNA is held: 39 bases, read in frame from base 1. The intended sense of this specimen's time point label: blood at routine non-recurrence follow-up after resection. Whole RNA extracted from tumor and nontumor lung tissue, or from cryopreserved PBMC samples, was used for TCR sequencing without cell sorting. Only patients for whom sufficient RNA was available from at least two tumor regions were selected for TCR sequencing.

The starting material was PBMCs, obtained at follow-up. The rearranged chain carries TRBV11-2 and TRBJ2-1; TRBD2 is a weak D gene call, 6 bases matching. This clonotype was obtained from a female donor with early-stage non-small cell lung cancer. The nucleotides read TGTGCCAGCAGCGAGGGACTTCACAATGAGCAGTTCTTC. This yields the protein CASSEGLHNEQFF.